The 18 T cell receptor beta chains in this list originate from one sample, sequenced in a study of CD8 T cells in ankylosing spondylitis. TCRdb ran MiXCR on the 5' RACE reads and lists one entry per CDR3 protein. Here the sample spans a few hundred thousand distinct CDR3 sequences, about 9.9% being singletons. Sequenced: blood, either unsorted or a sorted T cell fraction (not recorded which). Receptor source: a female donor with ankylosing spondylitis or in good health (not recorded which).

This clonotype was seen at least ten times. The chain carries TRBV15 and TRBJ2-3; the D is unclear. In germline, CDR1 is LNHNV, CDR2 YYDKDF (reference sequence). CDR3 length equals 13 residues. V was shortened by 0 bases and J by 4 bases, with 5 bases between the two germline ends. CDR3 residues: CATSRDGSDTQYF. The CDR3 DNA reads as TGTGCCACCAGCAGAGACGGATCAGATACGCAGTATTTT.

The chain has TRBV20-1 and TRBJ2-1; D perhaps matches TRBD1 (5 bases). Trimming took off 5 bases at V and 8 bases at J, with 13 bases between the two ends. The CDR3 extends over 12 amino acids. The germline CDR1 and CDR2 sequences are DFQATT and SNEGSKA (reference sequence). The CDR3 DNA sequence: TGCAGTGCTCTTAAGCAGGGTGATGAGCAGTTCTTC. Translated, it gives CSALKQGDEQFF.

This rearrangement joins TRBV3-1 to TRBJ2-7; D may be TRBD2 (6 bases). The CDR3 covers 15 residues. CDR1 LGHDT and CDR2 YNNKEL come from the germline V gene (reference sequence). V lost 10 bases to trimming and J lost 2 bases, with 21 bases between them. The CDR3 DNA follows: TGTGCCACCACCCAAGATTCCCCGGGGGCCTACGAGCAGTACTTC. Its translation is CATTQDSPGAYEQYF.

The chain couples TRBV28 to TRBJ2-7; D not resolved. Germline V gene sequence: CDR1 MDHEN, CDR2 SYDVKM. The CDR3 runs 12 residues. The ends were cut back, 4 bases at V and 2 bases at J, with 6 bases in the middle. In DNA form, the CDR3 reads TGTGCCAGCAGTTGGAGCGCCTACGAGCAGTACTTC. Its translation: CASSWSAYEQYF.

This clonotype has a count of ten or more. The genes are TRBV5-1 and TRBJ2-7; D is ambiguous. This CDR3 contains 13 residues. The germline CDR1 and CDR2 sequences are SGHRS and YFSETQ. The ends were cut back, 4 bases at V and 6 bases at J, with 14 bases in the middle. Here the CDR3 DNA reads TGCGCCAGCAGCCTCGCAATCGGAGCCGAGCAGTACTTC. Translating it yields CASSLAIGAEQYF.

This chain joins TRBV29-1 and TRBJ1-3; D is perhaps TRBD1 (6 bases). CDR1 is SQVTM, CDR2 ANQGSEA, per germline. The CDR3 is 16 residues long. Trimming removed 6 bases from V and 2 bases from J, with 20 bases in between. CDR3 nucleotides: TGCAGCGTCCGCGGGGGACAATCCCAACCTGGAAACACCATATATTTT. Its translation is CSVRGGQSQPGNTIYF.

As to this clonotype: This could be a read error, since a much larger clone is one nucleotide away. This sequence joins TRBV7-6 and TRBJ1-3, with 9 bases identical to TRBD1. Per the germline V gene, CDR1 is SGHVS and CDR2 is FNYEAQ. The CDR3 is made up of 15 amino acids. In DNA form, the CDR3 reads TGTGCCAGCAGCTTTAACAGGGGGCCTGGAAACACCACATATTTT. The encoded protein is CASSFNRGPGNTTYF.

For this clonotype: This clone may be a read error of a much larger clone one base away. This rearrangement joins TRBV20-1 to TRBJ1-2; D is uncertain. The V and J ends lost 6 bases and 4 bases respectively, with 18 bases between them. The CDR3 contains 14 residues. Per the germline V gene, CDR1 is DFQATT and CDR2 is SNEGSKA (reference sequence). CDR3 sequence: CSAEDHTGSYGYTF. The CDR3 region has the DNA TGCAGTGCCGAAGACCATACGGGGTCCTATGGCTACACCTTC.

This clonotype was seen a few times. The rearrangement uses TRBV4-3 and TRBJ2-7; D gene ambiguous. Between the trimmed V and J ends, which lost 4 bases and 0 bases, there was a span of 7 bases. The CDR3 consists of 13 residues. Per germline, CDR1 LGHNA and CDR2 YSLEER. In DNA form, the CDR3 reads TGCGCCAGCAGCCGGCGTCTCTCCTACGAGCAGTACTTC. Translated, it gives CASSRRLSYEQYF.

There are many counts of this clonotype. The rearrangement joins TRBV20-1 to TRBJ1-1; the D is unclear. This CDR3 is built from 12 residues. CDR1 is DFQATT, CDR2 SNEGSKA, per germline (reference sequence). CDR3 sequence: CSLLGEATEAFF. The CDR3 DNA follows: TGCAGCCTCCTGGGTGAGGCGACCGAAGCTTTCTTT.

Note on this clonotype: A much more abundant neighbour one base away suggests this may be a read error. The rearrangement links TRBV5-1 to TRBJ1-1; the D gene is possibly TRBD1 (5 bases). The CDR3 length is 13 residues. V gave up 6 bases and J gave up 1 base, with 10 bases separating them. The germline gives CDR1 SGHRS, CDR2 YFSETQ. The CDR3 DNA is TGCGCCAGCACCTCCCAGGGGAACACTGAAGCTTTCTTT. Protein: CASTSQGNTEAFF.

There are many counts of this clonotype. V is TRBV5-5 and J is TRBJ1-2; 7 positions agree with TRBD1. The CDR3 sequence is 14 residues long. After removal of 4 bases from V and 4 bases from J, the junction contained 7 bases not matched to a gene. The V gene's germline CDR1 is SGHKS and CDR2 YYEKEE (reference sequence). The CDR3 sequence: CASSPTGMVYGYTF. The CDR3 DNA reads as TGTGCCAGCAGCCCGACAGGGATGGTCTATGGCTACACCTTC.

This clonotype has at least ten counts. This CDR3 is CASSLRGQGGNQPQHF. CDR3 in DNA: TGTGCCAGCAGCTTACGAGGACAGGGAGGGAATCAGCCCCAGCATTTT. V gene TRBV7-2 combines with J gene TRBJ1-5; 8 bases line up with TRBD1. J gave up 4 bases and V 2 bases, and 7 bases lay outside the gene matches. This CDR3 comprises 16 residues. Germline CDR1 is SGHTA and CDR2 is FQGNSA.

Many counts were recorded for this clonotype. The V and J genes are TRBV5-1 and TRBJ2-5, with a weak D call TRBD2 (5 bases). Deletions cut 10 bases from V and 6 bases from J, with 19 bases between. Germline lookup yields CDR1 SGHRS and CDR2 YFSETQ. This CDR3 spans 13 amino acids. CDR3 region: CASQRMEEKTQYF. The CDR3 DNA sequence: TGCGCCTCTCAGCGAATGGAGGAGAAGACCCAGTACTTC. Combining the CDR3 with reference TRBV5-1 and TRBJ2-5 gives the whole variable domain KAGVTQTPRYLIKTRGQQVTLSCSPISGHRSVSWYQQTPGQGLQFLFEYFSETQRNKGNFPGRFSGRQFSNSRSEMNVSTLELGDSALYLCASQRMEEKTQYFGPGTRLLVL.

This clonotype showed up many times. This rearrangement joins TRBV27 to TRBJ2-4; D gene uncertain. The CDR3 has 14 amino acids. Germline-derived CDR1 and CDR2 are MNHEY and SMNVEV (reference sequence). The ends were cut back, 5 bases at V and 8 bases at J, with 16 bases in the middle. CDR3 residues: CASSPSQIVDIQYF. For the CDR3, the DNA is TGTGCCAGCAGTCCGTCCCAGATCGTGGACATTCAGTACTTC.

The V and J genes are TRBV12-3 or TRBV12-4 and TRBJ1-5; D is unclear. The CDR3 has 12 residues. V was clipped by 5 bases and J by 8 bases, with 10 bases between them. CDR3 sequence (DNA): TGTGCCAGCAGTCGGGCCGTCGAGCCCCAGCATTTT. Translation: CASSRAVEPQHF.

The table lists this clonotype with a few counts. The V and J genes are TRBV12-3 or TRBV12-4 and TRBJ1-5, with 7 bases that match TRBD1. The CDR3 has 15 residues. With 0 bases clipped from V and 5 bases from J, the junction kept 4 bases outside the gene matches. CDR3 in DNA: TGTGCCAGCAGTTTAGCGCTCAGGGGGGATCAGCCCCAGCATTTT. Translation gives CASSLALRGDQPQHF.

This clonotype was seen at least ten times. J is TRBJ1-5 and V is TRBV28, with D possibly matching TRBD1 (5 bases). CDR3 length equals 16 residues. Trimming took off 7 bases at V and 2 bases at J, with 18 bases between the two ends. Germline V gene lookup returns CDR1 MDHEN and CDR2 SYDVKM. CDR3 coding DNA: TGTGCCAGCACCGTCGGAGGGGCCTGGCGCAATCAGCCCCAGCATTTT. Its translation is CASTVGGAWRNQPQHF. Filled out from reference TRBV28 and TRBJ1-5, the complete variable domain reads DVKVTQSSRYLVKRTGEKVFLECVQDMDHENMFWYRQDPGLGLRLIYFSYDVKMKEKGDIPEGYSVSREKKERFSLILESASTNQTSMYLCASTVGGAWRNQPQHFGDGTRLSIL.